The rows below give T cell receptor beta chains drawn from one sample of a study of T cells in Graves' hyperthyroidism and ophthalmopathy. TCRdb ran MiXCR on the multiplex PCR reads and lists one entry per CDR3 protein. The profile covers over 300,000 distinct CDR3 sequences, with roughly 13% appearing a single time and more than 9.5% taken by the ten largest. Sequencing used blood. The receptors were sampled from an older woman with Graves' hyperthyroidism. Each CDR3 is given with its conserved first and last residue. The order of the fields is J gene, D gene, clone size, V gene, CDR3 DNA, CDR3 protein. D genes are given only for firm matches. Clone size is given for some rows only: seen once, a few or many times, or a class if the clone is expanded.

TRBJ2-5 NA many TRBV29-1 TGCAGCGCAAGGGACTCGTCATTGAAGACCCAGTACTTC CSARDSSLKTQYF
TRBJ2-1 NA many TRBV12-3/TRBV12-4 TGTGCCAGCAGTTTATTCAGAACAGGAGATTACAATGAGCAGTTCTTC CASSLFRTGDYNEQFF
TRBJ2-7 NA many TRBV28 TGTGCCAGCAGTTCTACTACCCGTCTTTACTTC CASSSTTRLYF
TRBJ2-1 TRBD2 NA TRBV28 TGTGCCAGCAGTTTATCGCGAGCGGGAGGGAACAATGAGCAGTTCTTC CASSLSRAGGNNEQFF
TRBJ2-1 NA many TRBV20-1 TGCAGTGCTAGAGGGTCCGCCGAGCAGTTCTTC CSARGSAEQFF
TRBJ1-5 NA many TRBV30 TGTGCCTGGAGTGGGGGGGGCAATCAGCCCCAGCATTTT CAWSGGGNQPQHF
TRBJ1-2 TRBD1 many TRBV6-1 TGTGCCAGCAGTGAGTTTGCGGGACAGGGCTTCTATGGCTACACCTTC CASSEFAGQGFYGYTF
TRBJ1-2 NA few TRBV29-1 TGCAGCGTTGTCTCGACAGACTATGGCTACACCTTC CSVVSTDYGYTF
TRBJ2-1 TRBD2 NA TRBV19 TGTGCCAGTAGTATAGGGACGGGACTAGCGGTCTACAATGAGCAGTTCTTC CASSIGTGLAVYNEQFF
TRBJ2-2 NA many TRBV6-1 TGTGCCAGCAGACCGATTCCAGGGCCCCCCGGGGAGCTGTTTTTT CASRPIPGPPGELFF
TRBJ2-3 NA few TRBV5-1 TGCGCCAGCAGTCGTTTTCGTGGAGATACGCAGTATTTT CASSRFRGDTQYF